This entry features one TCR beta chain sequence. Antigen unknown. The CDR3 contains 11 residues. Germline assignment: CDR1 SEHNR and CDR2 FQNEAQ (reference sequence). V was cut by 3 bases and J by 8 bases, with 4 bases left in between. The data originate from a study of OX40 agonist ivuxolimab in advanced cancers. Study details: People in dose escalation had one of these cancers: hepatocellular carcinoma, melanoma, renal cell or head and neck cancer. The study's findings and limits: Antigen targets of the expanded peripheral T cells went undetermined. At 0.1 to 3.0 mg/kg and by week 6, clonal expansion occurred in CD4+ and CD8+ blood T cells.

Here immunoSEQ multiplex PCR was the method, and the copy in TCRdb shows in-frame clones only, minus some. The sample holds about 75,000 clones; 80% to 90% are singletons and the top ten take about 17%. This chain links TRBV7-9 with TRBJ2-2; D is uncertain. This TCR was recovered from an adult with an advanced solid tumor such as melanoma, head and neck, liver or kidney cancer. Sample: CD4+ or CD8+ T cells sorted from blood, taken in a trial of the OX40 agonist ivuxolimab. The CDR3 reads CASSLAGELFF. The CDR3 DNA reads TGTGCCAGCAGCTTGGCAGGGGAGCTGTTTTTT.